This T cell receptor (beta chain) appears in the sequencing data of a study of blood T cell repertoires in COVID-19 (TCRdb year 2020). Concerning the study at large: Samples from collaborators originated in the United States, Italy and Spain and spanned both the acute and convalescent phases of COVID-19. HLA class I and class II types, where available, came from metadata supplied by the sample provider rather than from assay-based typing. The repertoires were released in a freely available public database intended as a resource for research on the immune response to SARS-CoV-2. The samples were drawn from two sources: the first 160 participants of the ongoing ImmuneRACE study, and over 950 subjects contributed by 6 global collaborators. Subjects who had been exposed to COVID-19, were actively infected with it, or had recovered from it provided the deeply sampled blood TCRbeta repertoires that made up the dataset. A de-identified subject ID, COVID-19 status, age in years and sex were almost always included in the sample metadata. The material from the prospective study consisted of cDNA or gDNA derived from T cells, B-cell-depleted T cells, or PBMCs.

In regard to this clone: Its antigen is unknown. There are no base qualities to consult, and no much larger clone falls within one base.

V sheds 4 bases and J sheds 4 bases, leaving 11 bases between their ends. The germline V gene (reference sequence) sets CDR1 to LGHDT and CDR2 to YNNKEL. There are 15 amino acids in the CDR3, from cysteine to phenylalanine inclusive. The DNA shown is the 45-base CDR3, in frame from base 1. Each collaborating institution followed its own protocols to collect whole blood in K2EDTA tubes. For TCRbeta analysis, collaborator samples were shipped as frozen whole blood, as isolated PBMCs, or as DNA extracted from either sample type. TCRbeta CDR3 regions were amplified from genomic DNA using the immunoSEQ Assay, a bias-controlled multiplex PCR. On the authors' methods: Within the assay, amplification of reference gene primers was used to estimate how many nucleated cells each sample contained. To quantify the absolute abundance of each unique TCRbeta CDR3 rearrangement, sequence reads were collapsed and filtered. Productive Simpson clonality was computed per sample as the square root of Simpson's diversity index over productive rearrangements. The source is immuneACCESS, and TCRdb retained only in-frame sequences with V and J called. Part of the clones is not carried over; for the studies checked, unresolved V genes explain less than half of this, and the remainder is unexplained. Clonal size and the V and J genes are those of that table, whereas D and trimming came from the DNA. Across this sample there are fewer than 300,000 clones, with roughly 80% seen only once. In total, the top ten clones hold approximately 2.6% of the sample.

What the study reported, not specific to this receptor: How much clinical and demographic metadata was included differed by source and by participant, and the metadata was provided uncurated.

Sample: peripheral blood. The source of this sequence is a woman in her seventies with active or convalescent COVID-19. Here the chain combines TRBV3-1 (or the pseudogene TRBV3-2) and TRBJ1-6; a tentative D call is TRBD1 (6 bases match). The DNA sequence reads TGTGCCAGCAGCCTACGGACAGAGTATAATTCACCCCTCCACTTT. It is translated as CASSLRTEYNSPLHF.